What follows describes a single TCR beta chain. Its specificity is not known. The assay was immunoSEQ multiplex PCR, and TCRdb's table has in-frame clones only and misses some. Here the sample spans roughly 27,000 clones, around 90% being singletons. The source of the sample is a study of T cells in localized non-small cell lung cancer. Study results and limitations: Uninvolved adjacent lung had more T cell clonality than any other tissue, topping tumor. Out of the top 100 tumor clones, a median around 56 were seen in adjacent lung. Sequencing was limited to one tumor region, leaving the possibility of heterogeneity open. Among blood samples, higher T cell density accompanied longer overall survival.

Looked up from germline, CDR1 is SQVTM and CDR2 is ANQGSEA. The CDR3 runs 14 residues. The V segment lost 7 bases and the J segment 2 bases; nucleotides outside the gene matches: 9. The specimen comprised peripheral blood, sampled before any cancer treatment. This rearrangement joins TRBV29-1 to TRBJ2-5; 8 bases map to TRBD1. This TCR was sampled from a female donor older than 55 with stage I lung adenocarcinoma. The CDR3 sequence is CSGIPGQEQETQYF. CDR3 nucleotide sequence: TGCAGCGGAATCCCGGGACAGGAACAAGAGACCCAGTACTTC.